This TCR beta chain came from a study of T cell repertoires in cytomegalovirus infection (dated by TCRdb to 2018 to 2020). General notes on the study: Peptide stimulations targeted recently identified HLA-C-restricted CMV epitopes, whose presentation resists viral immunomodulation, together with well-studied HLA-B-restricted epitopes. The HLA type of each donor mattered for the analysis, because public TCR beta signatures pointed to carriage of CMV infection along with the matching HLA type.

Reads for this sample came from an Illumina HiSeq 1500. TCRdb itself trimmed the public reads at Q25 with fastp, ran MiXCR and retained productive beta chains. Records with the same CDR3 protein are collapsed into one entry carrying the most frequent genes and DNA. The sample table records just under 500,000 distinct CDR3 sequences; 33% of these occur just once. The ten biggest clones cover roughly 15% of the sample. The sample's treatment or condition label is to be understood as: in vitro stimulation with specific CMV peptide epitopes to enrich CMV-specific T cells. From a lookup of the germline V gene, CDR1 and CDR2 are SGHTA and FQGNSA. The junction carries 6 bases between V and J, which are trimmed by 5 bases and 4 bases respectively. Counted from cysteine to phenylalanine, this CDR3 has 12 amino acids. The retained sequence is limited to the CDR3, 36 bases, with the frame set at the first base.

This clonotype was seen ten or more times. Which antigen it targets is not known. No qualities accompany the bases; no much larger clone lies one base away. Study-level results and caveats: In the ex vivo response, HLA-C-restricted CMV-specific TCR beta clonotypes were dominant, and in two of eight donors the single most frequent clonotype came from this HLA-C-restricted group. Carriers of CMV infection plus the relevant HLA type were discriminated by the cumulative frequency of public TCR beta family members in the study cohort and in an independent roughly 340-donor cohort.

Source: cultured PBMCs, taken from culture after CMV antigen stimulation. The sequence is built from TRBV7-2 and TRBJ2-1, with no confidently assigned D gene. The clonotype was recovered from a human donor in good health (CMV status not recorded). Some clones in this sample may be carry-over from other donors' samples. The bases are TGTGCCAGCAGCCCCGTTTACAATGAGCAGTTCTTC. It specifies CASSPVYNEQFF.